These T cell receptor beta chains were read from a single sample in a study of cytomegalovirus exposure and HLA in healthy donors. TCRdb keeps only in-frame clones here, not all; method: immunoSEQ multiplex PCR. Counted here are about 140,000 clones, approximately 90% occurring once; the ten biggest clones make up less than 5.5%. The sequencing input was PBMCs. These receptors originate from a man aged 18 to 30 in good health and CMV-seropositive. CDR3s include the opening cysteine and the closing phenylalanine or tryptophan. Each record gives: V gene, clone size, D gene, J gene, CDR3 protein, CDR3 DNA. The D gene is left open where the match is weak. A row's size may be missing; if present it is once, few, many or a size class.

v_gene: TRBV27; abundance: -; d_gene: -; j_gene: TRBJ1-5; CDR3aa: CAAGGGNQPQHF; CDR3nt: TGTGCTGCCGGGGGAGGCAATCAGCCCCAGCATTTT
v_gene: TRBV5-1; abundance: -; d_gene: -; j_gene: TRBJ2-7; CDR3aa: CASSAGQMYEQYF; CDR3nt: TGCGCCAGCAGCGCCGGACAGATGTACGAGCAGTACTTC
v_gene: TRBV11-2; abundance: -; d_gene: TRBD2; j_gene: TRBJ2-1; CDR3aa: CASSEGLAAYNEQFF; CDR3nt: TGTGCCAGCAGCGAAGGACTAGCGGCCTACAATGAGCAGTTCTTC
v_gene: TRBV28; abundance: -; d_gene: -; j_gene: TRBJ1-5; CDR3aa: CASSPPLTEDSNQPQHF; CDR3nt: TGTGCCAGCAGTCCCCCCCTAACAGAAGATAGCAATCAGCCCCAGCATTTT
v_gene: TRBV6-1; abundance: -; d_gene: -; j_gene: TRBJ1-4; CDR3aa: CASSEQARGKLFF; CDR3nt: TGTGCCAGCAGTGAGCAGGCAAGGGGCAAACTGTTTTTT
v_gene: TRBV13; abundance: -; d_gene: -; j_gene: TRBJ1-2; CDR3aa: CASSLAPGSYGYTF; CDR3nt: TGTGCCAGCAGCTTAGCTCCAGGTTCCTATGGCTACACCTTC
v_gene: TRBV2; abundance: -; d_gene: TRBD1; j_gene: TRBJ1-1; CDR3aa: CASSETGDTEAFF; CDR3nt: TGTGCCAGCAGTGAGACAGGGGACACTGAAGCTTTCTTT
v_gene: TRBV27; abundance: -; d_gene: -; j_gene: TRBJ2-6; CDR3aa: CASLLYAYSSGANVLTF; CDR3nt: TGTGCCAGCCTCCTTTACGCTTACAGCTCTGGGGCCAACGTCCTGACTTTC
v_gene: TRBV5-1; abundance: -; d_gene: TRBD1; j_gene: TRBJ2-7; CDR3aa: CASSPGTGRYLDEQYF; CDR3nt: TGCGCCAGCAGCCCGGGGACAGGGCGATATCTCGACGAGCAGTACTTC
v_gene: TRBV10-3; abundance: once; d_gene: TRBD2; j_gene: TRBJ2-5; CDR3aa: CASGLAGVETQYF; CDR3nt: TGTGCCTCTGGACTAGCGGGAGTAGAGACCCAGTACTTC
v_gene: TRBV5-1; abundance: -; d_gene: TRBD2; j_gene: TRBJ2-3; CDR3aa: CASSPRLAGGGGTDTQYF; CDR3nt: TGCGCCAGCAGCCCACGACTAGCGGGAGGGGGGGGCACAGATACGCAGTATTTT
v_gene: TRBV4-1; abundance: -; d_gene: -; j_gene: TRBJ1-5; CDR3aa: CASSQETSFEPQHF; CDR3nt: TGCGCCAGCAGCCAAGAAACCAGTTTTGAGCCCCAGCATTTT
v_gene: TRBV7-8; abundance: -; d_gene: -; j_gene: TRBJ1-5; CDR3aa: CASSSAMDSSNQPQHF; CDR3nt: TGTGCCAGCAGCTCAGCAATGGACAGTAGCAATCAGCCCCAGCATTTT
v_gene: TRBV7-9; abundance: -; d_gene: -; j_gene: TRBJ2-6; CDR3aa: CASSTGGDSGANVLTF; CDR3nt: TGTGCCAGCAGCACAGGGGGGGATTCAGGGGCCAACGTCCTGACTTTC
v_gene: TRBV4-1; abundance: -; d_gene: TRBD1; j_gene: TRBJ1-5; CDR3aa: CASSQISGGTGNQPQHF; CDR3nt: TGCGCCAGCAGCCAAATATCCGGAGGGACAGGGAATCAGCCCCAGCATTTT
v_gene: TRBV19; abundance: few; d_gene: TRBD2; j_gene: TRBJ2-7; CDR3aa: CARTGLAGIDYEQYF; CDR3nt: TGTGCCAGGACAGGACTAGCGGGAATAGACTACGAGCAGTACTTC
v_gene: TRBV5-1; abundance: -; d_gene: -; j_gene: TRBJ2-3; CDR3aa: CASSVPQGTSTDTQYF; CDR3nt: TGCGCCAGCAGCGTGCCACAGGGTACTAGCACAGATACGCAGTATTTT
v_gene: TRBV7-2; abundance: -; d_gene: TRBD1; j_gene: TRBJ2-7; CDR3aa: CASSSTGTGMGEQYF; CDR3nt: TGTGCCAGCAGCTCAACCGGGACAGGCATGGGGGAGCAGTACTTC
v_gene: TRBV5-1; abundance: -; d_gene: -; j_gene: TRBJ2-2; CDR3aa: CASSLTGRESGELFF; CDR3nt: TGCGCCAGCAGCTTGACAGGGAGGGAATCCGGGGAGCTGTTTTTT
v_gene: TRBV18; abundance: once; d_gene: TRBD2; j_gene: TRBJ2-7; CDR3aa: CASSPRASGIGEQYF; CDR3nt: TGTGCCAGCTCACCCCGGGCTAGCGGGATAGGAGAGCAGTACTTC
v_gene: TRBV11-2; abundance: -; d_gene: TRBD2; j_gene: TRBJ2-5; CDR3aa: CASSGGVQETQYF; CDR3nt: TGTGCCAGTTCCGGGGGGGTCCAAGAGACCCAGTACTTC
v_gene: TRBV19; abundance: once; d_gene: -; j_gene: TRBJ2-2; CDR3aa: CASLLAWTGELFF; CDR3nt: TGTGCCAGTTTACTAGCATGGACCGGGGAGCTGTTTTTT
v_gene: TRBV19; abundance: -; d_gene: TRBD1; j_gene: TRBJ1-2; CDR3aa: CASRRRGTDYGYTF; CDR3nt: TGTGCCAGTAGGCGTAGGGGGACAGATTATGGCTACACCTTC
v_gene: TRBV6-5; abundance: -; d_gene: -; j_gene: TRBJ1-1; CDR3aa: CASRGLGRSRTEAFF; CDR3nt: TGTGCCAGCAGAGGATTAGGGAGATCACGCACTGAAGCTTTCTTT
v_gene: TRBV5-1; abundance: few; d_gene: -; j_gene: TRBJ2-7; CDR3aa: CASYPGDYEQYF; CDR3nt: TGCGCCAGCTACCCGGGGGACTACGAGCAGTACTTC
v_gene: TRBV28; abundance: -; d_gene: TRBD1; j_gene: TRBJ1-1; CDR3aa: CASTGQLRAEAFF; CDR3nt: TGTGCCAGCACGGGACAGCTCAGGGCTGAAGCTTTCTTT
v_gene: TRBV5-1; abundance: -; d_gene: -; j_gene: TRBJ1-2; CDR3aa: CASSLGQALYGYTF; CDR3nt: TGCGCCAGCAGCTTGGGTCAGGCCCTCTATGGCTACACCTTC
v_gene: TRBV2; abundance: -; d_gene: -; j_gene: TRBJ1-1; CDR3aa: CASILTEAFF; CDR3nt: TGTGCCAGCATCCTAACTGAAGCTTTCTTT
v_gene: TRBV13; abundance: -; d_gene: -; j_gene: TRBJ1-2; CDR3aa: CASSLAAEGINGYTF; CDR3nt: TGTGCCAGCAGCTTAGCGGCGGAGGGAATTAATGGCTACACCTTC
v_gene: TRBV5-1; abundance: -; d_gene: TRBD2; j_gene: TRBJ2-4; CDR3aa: CASSPGLSNGDNIQYF; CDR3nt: TGCGCCAGCAGCCCGGGACTATCCAACGGAGACAACATTCAGTACTTC
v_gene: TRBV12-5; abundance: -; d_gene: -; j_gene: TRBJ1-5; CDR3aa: CASATQGRNQPQHF; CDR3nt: TGTGCTAGTGCCACGCAGGGTCGCAATCAGCCCCAGCATTTT
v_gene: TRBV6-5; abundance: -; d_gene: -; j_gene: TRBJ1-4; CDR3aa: CASSYSMGGTNEKLFF; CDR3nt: TGTGCCAGCAGTTACTCGATGGGAGGCACTAATGAAAAACTGTTTTTT
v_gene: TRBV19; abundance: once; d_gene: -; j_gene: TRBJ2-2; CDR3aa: CASNGQLANTGELFF; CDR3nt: TGTGCCAGTAATGGACAGCTCGCGAACACCGGGGAGCTGTTTTTT
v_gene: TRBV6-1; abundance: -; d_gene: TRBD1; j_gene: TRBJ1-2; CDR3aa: CASSEAGRQGMGNYGYTF; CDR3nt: TGTGCCAGCAGTGAAGCGGGGAGACAGGGAATGGGTAACTATGGCTACACCTTC
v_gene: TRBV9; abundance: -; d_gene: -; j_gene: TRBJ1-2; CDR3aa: CASSPFNSVLYGYTF; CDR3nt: TGTGCCAGCAGCCCCTTCAATTCAGTCCTCTATGGCTACACCTTC
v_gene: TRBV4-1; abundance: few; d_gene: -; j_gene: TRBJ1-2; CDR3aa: CASSQPQKNYGYTF; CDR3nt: TGCGCCAGCAGCCAACCACAGAAGAACTATGGCTACACCTTC
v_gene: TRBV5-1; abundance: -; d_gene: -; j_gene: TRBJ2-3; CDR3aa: CASHYNPSRSDTQYF; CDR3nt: TGCGCCAGCCACTACAATCCTAGCCGGTCAGATACGCAGTATTTT
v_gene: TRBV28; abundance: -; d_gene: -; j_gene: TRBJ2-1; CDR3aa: CASSLTGWGVSYNEQFF; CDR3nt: TGTGCCAGCAGTTTAACGGGGTGGGGGGTCTCCTACAATGAGCAGTTCTTC
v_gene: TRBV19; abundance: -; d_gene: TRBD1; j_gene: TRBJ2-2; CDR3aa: CASSIDHRGSFTGELFF; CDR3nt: TGTGCCAGTAGTATAGACCACAGGGGATCTTTCACCGGGGAGCTGTTTTTT
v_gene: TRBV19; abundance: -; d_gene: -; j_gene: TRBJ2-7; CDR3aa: CASSMNGQVTGYEQYF; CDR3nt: TGTGCCAGTAGTATGAACGGGCAGGTGACGGGATACGAGCAGTACTTC
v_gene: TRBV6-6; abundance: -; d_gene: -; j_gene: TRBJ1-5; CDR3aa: CASSRGIDQPQHF; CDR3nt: TGTGCCAGCAGCCGCGGGATCGATCAGCCCCAGCATTTT
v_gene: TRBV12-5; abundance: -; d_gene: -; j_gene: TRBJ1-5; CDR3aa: CASGTEWSNQPQHF; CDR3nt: TGTGCTAGTGGTACAGAATGGAGCAATCAGCCCCAGCATTTT
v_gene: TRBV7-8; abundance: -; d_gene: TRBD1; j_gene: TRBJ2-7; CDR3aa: CASSYGTGSGEQYF; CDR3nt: TGTGCCAGCAGCTACGGGACAGGGAGCGGCGAGCAGTACTTC
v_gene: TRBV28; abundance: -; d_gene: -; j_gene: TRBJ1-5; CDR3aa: CASSLAVSNQPQHF; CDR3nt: TGTGCCAGCAGTTTAGCAGTTAGCAATCAGCCCCAGCATTTT
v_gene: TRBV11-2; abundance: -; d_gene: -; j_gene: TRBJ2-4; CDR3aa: CASSLGGNKNIQYF; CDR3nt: TGTGCCAGCAGCTTAGGCGGCAACAAAAACATTCAGTACTTC
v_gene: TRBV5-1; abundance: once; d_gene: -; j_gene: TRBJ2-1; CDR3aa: CASSLDPSSYNEQFF; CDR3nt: TGCGCCAGCAGCTTGGACCCTAGCAGCTACAATGAGCAGTTCTTC
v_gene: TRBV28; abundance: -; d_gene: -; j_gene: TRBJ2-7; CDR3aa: CASSSVVTSYEQYF; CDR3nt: TGTGCCAGCAGTTCAGTGGTAACCTCCTACGAGCAGTACTTC
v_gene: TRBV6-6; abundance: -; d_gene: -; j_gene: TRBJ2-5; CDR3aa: CASSYAAQGGETQYF; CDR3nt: TGTGCCAGCAGTTACGCCGCCCAGGGTGGAGAGACCCAGTACTTC